This T cell receptor beta chain was sequenced during a study of neoadjuvant anti-PD-1 for oral cavity cancer. Study-level information: Nivolumab at 3 mg/kg was mostly given biweekly, three to four doses, pre-surgery. Around day 43, patients without progression received a fourth nivolumab dose before surgery.

Study results and caveats: Higher pretreatment blood Treg/Th17 ratios correlated with higher pretreatment blood and lower post-treatment tumor TCRbeta clonality.

Time point here: after neoadjuvant nivolumab, at surgical resection. Patients had newly diagnosed, untreated stage II-IVA oral cavity squamous cell carcinoma. Only in-frame clones appear in the TCRdb table, and some are missing; sequencing was by immunoSEQ multiplex PCR. This table holds 13,000 or so clones, 70% to 80% found once. Remarks on this clone: The antigen is unknown.

The germline V gene has CDR1 MGHRA and CDR2 YSYEKL. V lost 3 bases and J lost 4, with 13 bases in between. The CDR3 sequence is 14 residues long. The sequenced sample was PBMCs, obtained after nivolumab (anti-PD-1) treatment. The origin of this receptor is a person between 40 and 80 years old with oral cavity squamous cell carcinoma. The chain couples TRBV4-1 to TRBJ2-7; D unresolved. The DNA for the CDR3 is TGCGCCAGCAGCCAGTGGGCCAACTTTTACGAGCAGTACTTC. Translation gives CASSQWANFYEQYF.